The 16 T cell receptor beta chains listed next were all sequenced from one sample in a study of blood T cell repertoires in COVID-19. Some clones are missing from TCRdb's copy, which holds only in-frame ones; the method was immunoSEQ multiplex PCR. This table holds under 200,000 clones, approximately 86% found once. Sequencing used peripheral blood. The receptors shown here come from a man between 18 and 29 years old with acute or convalescent COVID-19.

This rearrangement joins TRBV2 to TRBJ1-1; possibly TRBD1 for D (6 bases). V lost 4 bases and J 11 bases, leaving 14 bases between the germline ends. Germline-derived CDR1 and CDR2 are SNHLY and FYNNEI. CDR3 length: 12 residues. The CDR3 is CASSGDTHDAFF. The CDR3 coding sequence is TGTGCCAGCAGTGGGGACACTCACGATGCTTTCTTT.

In this sample, this clone turned up once. The J gene is TRBJ2-1, the V gene TRBV6-6, with 8 bases aligning to TRBD2. The CDR3 totals 15 residues. CDR1 is MNHNY, CDR2 SVGAGI, per germline (reference sequence). V lost 7 bases to trimming and J lost 7 bases; unmatched junction nucleotides: 12. The CDR3 protein is CASIPDGGGQNEQFF. The CDR3 DNA follows: TGTGCCAGCATTCCGGACGGGGGGGGGCAAAATGAGCAGTTCTTC.

This clone has a single count. This sequence joins TRBV7-3 and TRBJ1-2; TRBD1 matches at 7 bases. V lost 5 bases, J lost 5 bases, and 14 bases stayed unmatched. The CDR3 contains 16 residues. CDR1 is SGHTA, CDR2 FQGTGA, per germline. CDR3 region: CASSPTGDSFLYGYTF. Here the CDR3 DNA reads TGTGCCAGCAGCCCAACGGGGGACAGCTTCCTATATGGCTACACCTTC.

This clone was seen more than once but under ten times. The rearrangement links TRBV5-1 to TRBJ2-3, with a weak D call TRBD1 (6 bases). CDR3 length: 15 residues. In germline, CDR1 is SGHRS, CDR2 YFSETQ. The V end was cut by 0 bases, the J end by 2 bases, with 10 bases between. CDR3 in DNA: TGCGCCAGCAGCTTGGACGGACAGTTCACAGATACGCAGTATTTT. This translates into CASSLDGQFTDTQYF.

This rearrangement joins TRBV9 to TRBJ1-4, with 9 nucleotides matching TRBD1. Germline V gene lookup returns CDR1 SGDLS and CDR2 YYNGEE. This CDR3 has 15 amino acids. Trimming removed 3 bases from V and 15 bases from J; junction bases left unmatched: 15. The DNA of the CDR3 is TGTGCCAGCAGCGCCTCCGGGACAGGGAACACCCAGGTGTTTTTT. Translated, it gives CASSASGTGNTQVFF.

The chain recombines TRBV7-4 with TRBJ2-7, with 9 bases lining up with TRBD1. V shed 2 bases, J shed 0 bases, and the junction held 5 bases outside the gene matches. CDR3 length: 16 amino acids. Germline V lookup: CDR1 SGHVT, CDR2 SQSDAQ. The CDR3 DNA sequence: TGTGCCAGCAGCTTAACACAGGGGGCGAGCTCCTACGAGCAGTACGTC. Protein sequence: CASSLTQGASSYEQYV.

The rearrangement uses TRBV5-6 and TRBJ2-7; 7 bases agree with TRBD1. Germline values: CDR1 SGHDT, CDR2 YYEEEE. Trimming removed 3 bases from V and 5 bases from J; junction bases left unmatched: 2. The CDR3 has 12 amino acids. The CDR3 loop reads CASSSGGNEQYV. CDR3 nucleotides: TGTGCCAGCAGCTCAGGGGGTAACGAGCAGTACGTC.

The chain uses TRBV7-3 and TRBJ1-1, with D possibly being TRBD1 (6 bases). Germline lookup yields CDR1 SGHTA and CDR2 FQGTGA. This CDR3 is built from 13 residues. V was shortened by 4 bases and J by 5 bases, with 11 bases between the two germline ends. The CDR3 region has the DNA TGTGCCAGCAGCTCCGCCAGGGGAACTGAAGCTTTCTTT. This sequence encodes CASSSARGTEAFF.

V is TRBV11-2 and J is TRBJ1-1; D might be TRBD1 (5 bases). Between the trimmed V and J ends, which lost 1 base and 5 bases, there was a span of 20 bases. The V gene's germline CDR1 is SGHAT and CDR2 FQNNGV. This CDR3 is built from 17 residues. CDR3 coding DNA: TGTGCCAGCAGCTTAGTGGGCGGGGGACCGCCATGGACTGAAGCTTTCTTT. Protein sequence: CASSLVGGGPPWTEAFF.

The chain combines TRBV5-1 with TRBJ2-3; 7 positions agree with TRBD2. With 5 bases clipped from V and 3 bases from J, the junction kept 6 bases outside the gene matches. CDR1 is SGHRS and CDR2 is YFSETQ in the germline V gene. The CDR3 consists of 14 residues. CDR3: CASRSGERTDTQYF. CDR3 nucleotides: TGCGCCAGCAGAAGCGGGGAGAGGACAGATACGCAGTATTTT.

The J gene is TRBJ2-2, the V gene TRBV19, with 7 bases fitting TRBD2. The V and J ends lost 5 bases and 3 bases, in that order; junction bases with no gene match: 6. Germline V CDR1 and CDR2: LNHDA, SQIVND (reference sequence). CDR3 length: 15 amino acids. The CDR3, as DNA: TGTGCCAGTAGTCATCGGGGGAGGGACACCGGGGAGCTGTTTTTT. Residues: CASSHRGRDTGELFF.

The V and J genes are TRBV7-8 and TRBJ1-1; 9 bases line up with TRBD1. The CDR3 has 13 residues. CDR1 SGHVS and CDR2 FQNEAQ come from the germline V gene. The ends lost 5 bases at V and 7 bases at J; junction bases unmatched: 5. Here the CDR3 reads CASSEQGAVEAFF. CDR3 DNA: TGTGCCAGCAGCGAACAGGGGGCGGTTGAAGCTTTCTTT.

This clone was found once. The CDR3 sequence is CASSQAGSATDTQYF. In nucleotides, the CDR3 is TGCGCCAGCAGCCAAGCAGGCTCAGCCACAGATACGCAGTATTTT. J is TRBJ2-3 and V is TRBV4-1, with D unresolved. Deletions cut 1 base from V and 2 bases from J, with 10 bases between. CDR3 size: 15 residues. Germline V lookup: CDR1 MGHRA, CDR2 YSYEKL.

This chain links TRBV24-1 with TRBJ2-3; TRBD1 matches 9 bases. The CDR3 length is 15 residues. Germline V gene data show CDR1 as KGHDR and CDR2 as SFDVKD. J lost 3 bases, V lost 3 bases, and 3 bases had no gene match. CDR3 loop: CATSDEGQGTDTQYF. In DNA, the CDR3 is TGTGCCACCAGTGATGAGGGACAGGGTACAGATACGCAGTATTTT.

The V gene is TRBV19, the J gene TRBJ1-5, with D perhaps matching TRBD1 (5 bases). The CDR3 runs to 16 residues. V lost 3 bases and J 6 bases, leaving 18 bases between the germline ends. The V gene's germline CDR1 is LNHDA and CDR2 SQIVND (reference sequence). CDR3 sequence (DNA): TGTGCCAGTAGTATCGGACCACGAGGGACTCCTCAGCCCCAGCATTTT. This translates into CASSIGPRGTPQPQHF. Full variable domain (remainder filled in from reference TRBV19 and TRBJ1-5): DGGITQSPKYLFRKEGQNVTLSCEQNLNHDAMYWYRQDPGQGLRLIYYSQIVNDFQKGDIAEGYSVSREKKESFPLTVTSAQKNPTAFYLCASSIGPRGTPQPQHFGDGTRLSIL.

V is TRBV7-9 and J is TRBJ2-5; 11 nucleotides align to TRBD2. This CDR3 spans 16 amino acids. J lost 2 bases, V lost 5 bases, and 7 bases had no gene match. Looked up from germline, CDR1 is SEHNR and CDR2 is FQNEAQ (reference sequence). As DNA, the CDR3 is TGTGCCAGCAGCACCGGGACTAGCGGTATACAAGAGACCCAGTACTTC. This translates into CASSTGTSGIQETQYF.